This entry lists 23 T cell receptor beta chains sequenced from one sample in a study of blood T cell repertoires in COVID-19. Data came from immunoSEQ multiplex PCR; TCRdb stores just in-frame clones and leaves some out. The sample lists 180,000 or so clones, more than 75% occurring once. The sample was peripheral blood. The receptors here all came from a man aged 35 to 55 with active or convalescent COVID-19.

V is TRBV28 and J is TRBJ1-6, with D possibly matching TRBD1 (6 bases). The germline V and J ends were trimmed by 2 bases and 5 bases, with 10 bases remaining between them. The CDR3 sequence is 15 residues long. Germline-derived CDR1 and CDR2 are MDHEN and SYDVKM. The CDR3 DNA reads as TGTGCCAGCAGTTTAACAGGGACCCATAATTCACCCCTCCACTTT. Its protein product is CASSLTGTHNSPLHF.

The rearrangement links TRBV20-1 to TRBJ2-2; no definite D call. Trimming shortened V by 3 bases and J by 1 base, and 9 bases separated the two germline ends. The germline CDR1 and CDR2 sequences are DFQATT and SNEGSKA (reference sequence). This CDR3 is built from 14 residues. The CDR3 DNA is TGCAGTGCTAGTGGGCCGCTGAACACCGGGGAGCTGTTTTTT. It codes for CSASGPLNTGELFF.

V gene TRBV9 combines with J gene TRBJ1-2; TRBD1 agrees at 8 bases. CDR1 is SGDLS, CDR2 YYNGEE, per germline. CDR3 length: 13 amino acids. V was clipped by 4 bases and J by 6 bases; unmatched bases: 5. The CDR3 here is CASSSDRDDGYTF. The CDR3, as DNA: TGTGCCAGCAGCTCGGACAGGGATGATGGCTACACCTTC.

J is TRBJ1-4 and V is TRBV7-2; TRBD1 aligns across 8 bases. Germline V gene sequence: CDR1 SGHTA, CDR2 FQGNSA. CDR3 length equals 17 residues. The V and J ends lost 7 bases and 7 bases, in that order; junction bases with no gene match: 17. CDR3 amino acids: CASNFGQGVRGSEKLFF. For the CDR3, the DNA is TGTGCCAGCAACTTTGGACAGGGCGTGCGTGGGAGTGAAAAACTGTTTTTT.

The V and J genes are TRBV30 and TRBJ1-1; D not resolved. Germline CDR1 reads GTSNPN; CDR2 reads SVGIG (reference sequence). Trimming took 0 bases from V and 8 from J, leaving 19 bases between them. The CDR3 is 15 amino acids. As DNA, the CDR3 is TGTGCCTGGAGTGTACCCCTAGGCCCCGCCGCCGAAGCTTTCTTT. Translating it yields CAWSVPLGPAAEAFF.

The V call is TRBV20-1, the J call TRBJ1-2, with unresolved D. This CDR3 is 13 amino acids long. Trimming left V 3 bases short and J 8 bases short, with 16 bases between. The germline V gene has CDR1 DFQATT and CDR2 SNEGSKA (reference sequence). The CDR3 reads CSASDGISGGYTF. The CDR3 DNA reads TGCAGTGCTAGTGACGGGATATCGGGCGGCTACACCTTC.

The chain joins TRBV5-1 to TRBJ1-1; 7 bases line up with TRBD1. The CDR3 covers 13 residues. Losses at the gene ends were 4 bases for V and 3 bases for J; bases not matched to a gene: 3. Germline CDR1 is SGHRS and CDR2 is YFSETQ. This chain's CDR3 is CASSQGQYTEAFF. The CDR3, as DNA: TGCGCCAGCAGCCAGGGACAGTACACTGAAGCTTTCTTT. The full variable domain, with the rest looked up from reference TRBV5-1 and TRBJ1-1, is KAGVTQTPRYLIKTRGQQVTLSCSPISGHRSVSWYQQTPGQGLQFLFEYFSETQRNKGNFPGRFSGRQFSNSRSEMNVSTLELGDSALYLCASSQGQYTEAFFGQGTRLTVV.

This chain uses TRBV14 with TRBJ1-2; no clear D gene. Germline V gives CDR1 SGHDN, CDR2 FVKESK. The CDR3 length is 15 residues. Trimming pared 0 bases from V and 8 bases from J, leaving 16 bases between. This CDR3 reads CASSQDARRAGGYTF. The CDR3 DNA reads as TGTGCCAGCAGCCAAGATGCCCGGAGAGCGGGCGGCTACACCTTC.

The J gene is TRBJ2-3, the V gene TRBV7-2, with D uncertain. Trimming left V 5 bases short and J 0 bases short, with 12 bases between. Germline CDR1 and CDR2: SGHTA and FQGNSA. The CDR3 is made up of 15 amino acids. CDR3 sequence reads: CASSPTVRSTDTQYF. CDR3 coding DNA: TGTGCCAGCAGCCCTACGGTTCGTAGCACAGATACGCAGTATTTT. Drawing the rest from reference TRBV7-2 and TRBJ2-3, the complete variable domain is GAGVSQSPSNKVTEKGKDVELRCDPISGHTALYWYRQSLGQGLEFLIYFQGNSAPDKSGLPSDRFSAERTGGSVSTLTIQRTQQEDSAVYLCASSPTVRSTDTQYFGPGTRLTVL.

This rearrangement joins TRBV2 to TRBJ2-1, with 10 nucleotides matching TRBD2. With V trimmed by 6 bases and J by 6 bases, 2 bases remained unmatched. The CDR3 is made up of 13 amino acids. Per germline, CDR1 SNHLY and CDR2 FYNNEI. CDR3 coding DNA: TGTGCCAGCAGGAGCGGGGGGGTCAATGAGCAGTTCTTC. Its translation: CASRSGGVNEQFF.

V and J are TRBV5-1 and TRBJ1-2; TRBD1 matches at 8 bases. CDR1 and CDR2 from the germline V gene are SGHRS and YFSETQ. V shed 4 bases, J shed 4 bases, and the junction held 6 bases outside the gene matches. There are 14 residues in the CDR3. CDR3 in amino acids: CASSRGQDLYGYTF. The CDR3 coding sequence is TGCGCCAGCAGCCGGGGACAGGACCTCTATGGCTACACCTTC.

This clone was picked up one time. Other DNA sequences in the same sample also yield this CDR3. The rearrangement joins TRBV30 to TRBJ2-1; D perhaps matches TRBD1 (6 bases). Deletions cut 3 bases from V and 1 base from J, with 7 bases between. The V gene's germline CDR1 is GTSNPN and CDR2 SVGIG (reference sequence). The CDR3 is 13 amino acids. CDR3: CAWSRGSYNEQFF. The CDR3 DNA reads as TGTGCCTGGAGCAGGGGATCCTACAATGAGCAGTTCTTC.

The V call is TRBV11-2, the J call TRBJ1-2, with 9 bases aligning to TRBD1. Looked up from germline, CDR1 is SGHAT and CDR2 is FQNNGV. CDR3 length equals 17 residues. V shed 5 bases and J 3 bases; nucleotides not matched to a gene: 13. This chain's CDR3 is CASSPRAGTGIDYGYTF. The DNA for the CDR3 is TGTGCCAGCAGCCCCAGAGCCGGGACAGGGATCGACTATGGCTACACCTTC.

The chain couples TRBV13 to TRBJ2-7; D ambiguous. The CDR3 is made up of 13 amino acids. Between the trimmed V and J ends, which lost 5 bases and 3 bases, there was a span of 11 bases. Germline V CDR1 and CDR2: PRHDT, FYEKMQ (reference sequence). CDR3 region: CASSLGDYYEQYF. The DNA of the CDR3 is TGTGCCAGCAGCCTCGGAGATTACTACGAGCAGTACTTC.

This chain joins TRBV11-3 and TRBJ2-2; 8 nucleotides line up with TRBD1. CDR3 length equals 15 residues. CDR1 and CDR2 (germline): SGHNT, YENEEA. Trimming removed 5 bases from V and 3 bases from J; junction bases left unmatched: 5. CDR3 nucleotides: TGTGCCAGCAGCCTCGGACAGGGATACACCGGGGAGCTGTTTTTT. Translation: CASSLGQGYTGELFF. The whole variable domain, filled in from reference TRBV11-3 and TRBJ2-2, reads EAGVVQSPRYKIIEKKQPVAFWCNPISGHNTLYWYLQNLGQGPELLIRYENEEAVDDSQLPKDRFSAERLKGVDSTLKIQPAELGDSAVYLCASSLGQGYTGELFFGEGSRLTVL.

This clone was recorded once. V and J are TRBV30 and TRBJ1-5; 10 bases fit TRBD1. The germline V gene encodes CDR1 GTSNPN and CDR2 SVGIG (reference sequence). The CDR3 runs to 15 residues. V was pared by 4 bases and J by 4 bases, with 7 bases of the junction left unmatched. The CDR3 DNA reads TGTGCCTGGAATCCGGGACAGGGGCTAAATCAGCCCCAGCATTTT. Residues: CAWNPGQGLNQPQHF.

The chain uses TRBV9 and TRBJ2-5; unclear D gene. CDR3 length: 15 amino acids. Trimming removed 1 base at V and 4 bases at J, with 14 bases between. Germline CDR1 is SGDLS and CDR2 is YYNGEE. CDR3 sequence (DNA): TGTGCCAGCAGCGTATCCTCCGGAGAGACAGAGACCCAGTACTTC. Its translation is CASSVSSGETETQYF. Supplemented by reference TRBV9 and TRBJ2-5, the full variable domain reads DSGVTQTPKHLITATGQRVTLRCSPRSGDLSVYWYQQSLDQGLQFLIQYYNGEERAKGNILERFSAQQFPDLHSELNLSSLELGDSALYFCASSVSSGETETQYFGPGTRLLVL.

The chain couples TRBV10-3 to TRBJ2-3; TRBD2 aligns across 7 bases. The germline CDR1 and CDR2 sequences are ENHRY and SYGVKD. V lost 9 bases, J lost 2 bases, and 2 bases stayed unmatched. This CDR3 has 12 amino acids. The CDR3 sequence: CAIAGDTDTQYF. The DNA for the CDR3 is TGTGCCATTGCGGGGGACACAGATACGCAGTATTTT.

Notes on this clone: This may come from a read error, since a much larger clone is one base off. The gene calls are TRBV6-4 and TRBJ2-2; TRBD2 aligns across 10 bases. The CDR3 runs 16 residues. The germline V gene encodes CDR1 MRHNA and CDR2 SNTAGT. V gave up 3 bases and J gave up 6 bases; unmatched junction bases: 7. The CDR3 coding sequence is TGTGCCAGCAGTGAAAGCGGGGGGGCGAGGGCCGGGGAGCTGTTTTTT. Residues: CASSESGGARAGELFF.

The CDR3 loop is CAAGITYEQYF. CDR3 DNA: TGTGCTGCCGGGATTACCTACGAGCAGTACTTC. The chain combines TRBV30 with TRBJ2-7; perhaps TRBD2 as D (5 bases). Germline values: CDR1 GTSNPN, CDR2 SVGIG (reference sequence). This CDR3 contains 11 residues.

The chain links TRBV4-2 to TRBJ1-2; 7 bases map to TRBD1. Germline V gives CDR1 LGHNA, CDR2 YNFKEQ. The CDR3 covers 14 residues. The junction had 10 bases not matched to a gene; V was cut back by 5 bases and J by 7 bases. CDR3 in DNA: TGTGCCAGCAGCTCCACGACAGGGAAGGGTGGCTACACCTTC. Translating gives CASSSTTGKGGYTF.

For the CDR3, the DNA is TGCGCCAGCAGCCAAGCGGACAGGTCGGACTATGGCTACACCTTC. Residues: CASSQADRSDYGYTF. V is TRBV4-1 and J is TRBJ1-2; 7 bases map to TRBD1. In germline, CDR1 is MGHRA, CDR2 YSYEKL. This CDR3 has 15 amino acids. With V trimmed by 1 base and J by 3 bases, 5 bases remained unmatched.

The V call is TRBV6-1, the J call TRBJ1-4; TRBD1 might be the D (6 bases). The V gene's germline CDR1 is MNHNS and CDR2 SASEGT. This CDR3 spans 15 amino acids. Trimming removed 2 bases at V and 6 bases at J, with 13 bases between. CDR3 in amino acids: CASSESGTRDEKLFF. DNA for the CDR3: TGTGCCAGCAGTGAAAGTGGGACACGTGATGAAAAACTGTTTTTT.